This T cell receptor (beta chain) appears in the sequencing data of a study of T cells after posttransplantation cyclophosphamide. To note about this clone: The antigen is undetermined.

CDR1 is GTSNPN and CDR2 is SVGIG in the germline V gene (reference sequence). Deletions cut 6 bases from V and 6 bases from J, with 13 bases between. CDR3 length: 12 residues. Measured with immunoSEQ multiplex PCR; TCRdb has only the in-frame clones, and not every one. The sample gives around 35,000 clones, none seen only once, and the top ten clones hold about 1.2%. General study results and limits: Later post-transplant blood repertoires were often dominated by donor CD8+ memory clones. Skin or GI-infiltrating T cells shared few TRB sequences with blood.

This receptor was taken from a girl aged 5-17 years in good health, CMV-negative, and a related stem cell transplant donor. The sequenced material came from PBMCs. The rearrangement uses TRBV30 and TRBJ2-3, with a tentative D call TRBD2 (6 bases). The CDR3 reads CACLGRGDTQYF. In DNA, the CDR3 is TGTGCCTGCCTTGGACGGGGGGATACGCAGTATTTT.